This is a list of T cell receptor beta chains from one sample in a study of blood T cell repertoires in COVID-19. Assay used: immunoSEQ multiplex PCR; TCRdb lists only in-frame clones, some missing. The sample records 190,000 or so clones, about 86% being singletons. The sequenced material came from peripheral blood. The receptors were sampled from a man in his forties or fifties with active or convalescent COVID-19. CDR3s include the opening cysteine and the closing phenylalanine or tryptophan. A D gene is named only where the DNA matches it firmly. Only some rows state a clone size, as once, few, many or a class for expanded clones.

J gene | V gene | D gene | clone size | CDR3 protein | CDR3 DNA
TRBJ2-7 | TRBV19 | NA | NA | CASSSHTGIEQYF | TGTGCCAGTAGTAGCCACACAGGGATCGAGCAGTACTTC
TRBJ1-1 | TRBV27 | NA | once | CASSFHAGFEAFF | TGTGCCAGCAGTTTCCATGCCGGGTTTGAAGCTTTCTTT
TRBJ2-1 | TRBV19 | TRBD1 | few | CASSIVTTGGKNEQFF | TGTGCCAGTAGTATAGTGACGACAGGGGGAAAAAATGAGCAGTTCTTC
TRBJ1-6 | TRBV11-2 | NA | once | CASSTSREGEYALHF | TGTGCCAGCAGTACTTCCCGGGAGGGGGAGTACGCCCTCCACTTT
TRBJ1-5 | TRBV6-2/TRBV6-3 | NA | once | CASSLPQGVQPQHF | TGTGCCAGCAGTTTACCGCAGGGCGTCCAGCCCCAGCATTTT
TRBJ1-6 | TRBV28 | NA | NA | CASSLETGYYNSPLHF | TGTGCCAGCAGTTTAGAAACAGGGTACTATAATTCACCCCTCCACTTT
TRBJ2-4 | TRBV5-1 | NA | once | CASSLPGDPVGIQYF | TGCGCCAGCAGCTTGCCAGGGGACCCAGTGGGCATTCAGTACTTC
TRBJ1-4 | TRBV12-3/TRBV12-4 | NA | NA | CASSFQGDEKLFF | TGTGCCAGCAGTTTCCAAGGGGATGAAAAACTGTTTTTT
TRBJ1-1 | TRBV28 | NA | NA | CASSSLPRATEAFF | TGTGCCAGCAGTTCCCTCCCCAGGGCCACTGAAGCTTTCTTT
TRBJ1-3 | TRBV5-1 | NA | few | CASSSDRRSGGNTIYF | TGCGCCAGCAGCTCAGACAGGCGATCGGGAGGAAACACCATATATTTT
TRBJ1-2 | TRBV2 | NA | NA | CASSEADIYGYTF | TGTGCCAGCAGTGAAGCTGACATCTATGGCTACACCTTC
TRBJ2-4 | TRBV28 | TRBD1 | NA | CASGSGGIAKNIQYF | TGTGCCAGCGGCTCAGGGGGCATCGCCAAAAACATTCAGTACTTC
TRBJ1-2 | TRBV7-2 | TRBD1 | NA | CASSFGGQFYGYTF | TGTGCCAGCAGCTTTGGGGGACAGTTCTATGGCTACACCTTC
TRBJ1-2 | TRBV13 | TRBD1 | NA | CASSLMSGTGGYTF | TGTGCCAGCAGCCTTATGTCAGGGACAGGTGGCTACACCTTC
TRBJ2-5 | TRBV28 | NA | NA | CASSYPRSEVEETQYF | TGTGCCAGCAGTTACCCCCGAAGTGAGGTAGAAGAGACCCAGTACTTC
TRBJ1-2 | TRBV18 | NA | NA | CASSPYKESYGYTF | TGTGCCAGCTCACCATATAAGGAGTCCTATGGCTACACCTTC
TRBJ2-7 | TRBV5-8 | NA | NA | CASSLVGGRDEQYF | TGTGCCAGCAGCTTGGTTGGAGGACGGGACGAGCAGTACTTC
TRBJ2-5 | TRBV12-3/TRBV12-4 | NA | few | CASSLGQQETQYF | TGTGCCAGCAGTCTGGGACAACAAGAGACCCAGTACTTC
TRBJ2-3 | TRBV11-2 | TRBD2 | NA | CASRPGLAGLTDTQYF | TGTGCCAGCAGACCCGGACTAGCGGGTCTCACAGATACGCAGTATTTT
TRBJ1-5 | TRBV27 | NA | few | CASSFSTSHQPQHF | TGTGCCAGCAGTTTTAGTACTTCACATCAGCCCCAGCATTTT
TRBJ1-2 | TRBV27 | TRBD1 | NA | CASVSRGQGGNYGYTF | TGTGCCAGCGTCTCCCGGGGACAGGGGGGAAACTATGGCTACACCTTC
TRBJ1-6 | TRBV7-9 | NA | NA | CASRALEGDYNSPLHF | TGTGCCAGCAGGGCCCTAGAGGGGGATTATAATTCACCCCTCCACTTT
TRBJ1-2 | TRBV5-3 | TRBD1 | once | CARSYRKGQGDHGYTF | TGTGCCAGAAGCTATCGAAAGGGCCAGGGGGACCATGGCTACACCTTC
TRBJ2-3 | TRBV6-1 | TRBD2 | NA | CASSDLAGGPPDTQYF | TGTGCCAGCAGTGACTTAGCGGGAGGTCCGCCAGATACGCAGTATTTT
TRBJ2-1 | TRBV6-1 | NA | NA | CASSEGARDLTYNEQFF | TGTGCCAGCAGTGAAGGGGCGCGGGACCTCACCTACAATGAGCAGTTCTTC
TRBJ1-6 | TRBV9 | TRBD1 | few | CASSPRQGGLSPLHF | TGTGCCAGCAGCCCCAGACAGGGAGGCCTTTCACCCCTCCACTTT
TRBJ2-3 | TRBV10-3 | NA | NA | CAISESSRTQYF | TGTGCCATCAGTGAGTCGAGTCGGACGCAGTATTTT
TRBJ1-2 | TRBV29-1 | NA | few | CSARGANGYTF | TGCAGCGCTCGGGGGGCAAATGGCTACACCTTC
TRBJ1-3 | TRBV3-1/TRBV3-2 | NA | once | CASSQVNRGNTIYF | TGTGCCAGCAGCCAAGTTAACAGGGGAAACACCATATATTTT
TRBJ2-1 | TRBV4-2 | TRBD2 | NA | CASSQAPSGFYNEQFF | TGTGCCAGCAGCCAAGCCCCTAGCGGGTTTTACAATGAGCAGTTCTTC
TRBJ2-2 | TRBV3-1/TRBV3-2 | TRBD1 | NA | CASSQESGGVDTGELFF | TGTGCCAGCAGCCAAGAGTCAGGGGGCGTAGACACCGGGGAGCTGTTTTTT
TRBJ2-5 | TRBV28 | TRBD1 | NA | CASTRDRGFETQYF | TGTGCCAGCACCCGGGACAGGGGGTTTGAGACCCAGTACTTC
TRBJ1-5 | TRBV4-3 | TRBD1 | NA | CASSRDRANQPQHF | TGCGCCAGCAGCCGAGACAGGGCAAATCAGCCCCAGCATTTT
TRBJ1-4 | TRBV10-3 | TRBD1 | NA | CATRDSPTNEKLFF | TGTGCCACCCGGGACAGCCCAACTAATGAAAAACTGTTTTTT
TRBJ1-1 | TRBV7-7 | NA | NA | CASSPLGQMNTEAFF | TGTGCTAGCAGCCCCCTCGGACAAATGAACACTGAAGCTTTCTTT
TRBJ2-3 | TRBV5-5 | TRBD2 | NA | CASSLVAVRRGGLDTQYF | TGTGCCAGCAGCTTGGTAGCCGTCCGGCGGGGGGGCCTGGATACGCAGTATTTT